This T cell receptor (beta chain) was captured in a study of beta chain features in type 1 diabetes. Points from the study as a whole: Relative to healthy donors, patients appeared to have naive, central memory and Treg TCRB repertoires that were more similar. Possible PCR preference for shorter templates applied equally to patients and controls. Moderate but significant shortening of TCRB CDR3s was recorded in all four CD4+ subsets from Type 1 diabetes patients.

The CDR3 length is 14 residues. Looked up from germline, CDR1 is MGHRA and CDR2 is YSYEKL. Trimming took 2 bases from V and 4 from J, leaving 9 bases between them. This clone has ten or more counts. The antigen remains unidentified. Via the markers CD45RO/CCR7/CD25/CD127/CD95/CD27, stem cell-like memory, regulatory, central memory and naive CD4+ cells were sorted. All sorted populations exceeded 95% purity. TCRB transcripts that were expressed got sequenced, as all of the isolated RNA had been reverse transcribed. Sequencing used immunoSEQ multiplex PCR; TCRdb keeps in-frame clones, though not all of them. The sample lists some 360,000 clones, over 8.5% occurring once.

The chain carries TRBV4-1 and TRBJ2-1, with D unresolved. The material sequenced was central memory CD4+ T cells from blood. The sequence derives from a young man with type 1 diabetes. This CDR3 is CASSQSTEYNEQFF. CDR3 bases: TGCGCCAGCAGCCAATCAACGGAGTACAATGAGCAGTTCTTC.